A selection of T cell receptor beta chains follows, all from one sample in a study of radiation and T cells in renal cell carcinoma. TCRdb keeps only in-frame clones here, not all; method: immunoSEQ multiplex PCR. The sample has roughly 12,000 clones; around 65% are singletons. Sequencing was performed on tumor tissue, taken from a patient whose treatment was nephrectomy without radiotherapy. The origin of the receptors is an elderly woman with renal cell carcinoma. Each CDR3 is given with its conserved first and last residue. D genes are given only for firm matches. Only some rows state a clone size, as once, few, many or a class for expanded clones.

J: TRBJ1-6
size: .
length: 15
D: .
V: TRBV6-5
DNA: TGTGCCAGCAGTTACAGTCAGGCTTATAATTCACCCCTCCACTTT
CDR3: CASSYSQAYNSPLHF

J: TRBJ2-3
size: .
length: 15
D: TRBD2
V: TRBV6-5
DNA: TGTGCCAGCAGTGGACTAGCGGGGGCGTCAGATACGCAGTATTTT
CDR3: CASSGLAGASDTQYF

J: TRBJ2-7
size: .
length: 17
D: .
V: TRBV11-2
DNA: TGTGCCAGCAGCTTAGAATCCCCGGTGGCAGGGTCGTACGAGCAGTACTTC
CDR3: CASSLESPVAGSYEQYF

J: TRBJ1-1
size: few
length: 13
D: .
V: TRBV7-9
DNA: TGTGCCAGCATCCTACAGGGGAACACTGAAGCTTTCTTT
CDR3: CASILQGNTEAFF

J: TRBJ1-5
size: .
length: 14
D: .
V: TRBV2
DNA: TGTGCCAGCACCCTCGAGGGGGGGAATCAGCCCCAGCATTTT
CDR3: CASTLEGGNQPQHF

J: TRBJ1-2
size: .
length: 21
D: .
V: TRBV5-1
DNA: TGCGCCAGCAGCCTCCAAACACGTTTTACTACGAAAATGACAGTCCCCTATGGCTACACCTTC
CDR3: CASSLQTRFTTKMTVPYGYTF

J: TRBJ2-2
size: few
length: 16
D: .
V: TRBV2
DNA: TGTGCCAGCAGAGACCGGGACCCCAGTAGGACCGGGGAGCTGTTTTTT
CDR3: CASRDRDPSRTGELFF

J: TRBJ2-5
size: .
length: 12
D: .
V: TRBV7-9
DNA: TGTGCCAGCAGCTCAACCGAGGAGACCCAGTACTTC
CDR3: CASSSTEETQYF

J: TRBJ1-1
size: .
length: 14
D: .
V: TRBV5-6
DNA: TGTGCCAGCAGCCAGGAGAGAAGGAACACTGAAGCTTTCTTT
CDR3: CASSQERRNTEAFF

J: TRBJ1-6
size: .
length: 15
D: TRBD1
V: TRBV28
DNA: TGTGCCAGCAGTGCCCCCGGGACAGAATATTCACCCCTCCACTTT
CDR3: CASSAPGTEYSPLHF

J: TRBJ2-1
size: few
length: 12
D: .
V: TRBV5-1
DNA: TGCGCCAGGTCCAGGGGCTACAATGAGCAGTTCTTC
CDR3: CARSRGYNEQFF

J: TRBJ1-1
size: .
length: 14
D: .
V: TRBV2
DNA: TGTGCCAGCCGCGAGTGGGGGATGAACACTGAAGCTTTCTTT
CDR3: CASREWGMNTEAFF

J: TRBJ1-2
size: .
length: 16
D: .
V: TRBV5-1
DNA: TGCGCCAGCAGCCCCACTTCACATTGGATGGGCTATGGCTACACCTTC
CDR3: CASSPTSHWMGYGYTF

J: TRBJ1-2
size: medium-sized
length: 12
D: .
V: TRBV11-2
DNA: TGTGCCAGCAGCTTGTCAGTTTATGGCTACACCTTC
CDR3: CASSLSVYGYTF

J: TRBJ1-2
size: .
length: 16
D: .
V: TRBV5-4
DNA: TGTGCCAGCAGCTTTCTAGGGGCCGCCGCGGTGCGTGGCTACACCTTC
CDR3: CASSFLGAAAVRGYTF

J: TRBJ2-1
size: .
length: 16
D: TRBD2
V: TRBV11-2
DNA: TGTGCCAGCAGCTGGGGGAGGACTAGTCCAACAATAGAGCAGTTCTTC
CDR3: CASSWGRTSPTIEQFF

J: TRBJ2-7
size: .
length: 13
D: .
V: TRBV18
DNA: TGTGCCAGCTCACCACAGGCCTCCTACGAGCAGTACTTC
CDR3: CASSPQASYEQYF

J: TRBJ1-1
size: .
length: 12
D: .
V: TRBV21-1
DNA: TGTGCCAGCAGCAAAAGGGAAACTGAAGCTTTCTTT
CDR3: CASSKRETEAFF

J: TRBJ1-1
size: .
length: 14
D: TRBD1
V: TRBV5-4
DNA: TGTGCCAGCAGCCGTACAGGGGAGGGGACTGAAGCTTTCTTT
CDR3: CASSRTGEGTEAFF

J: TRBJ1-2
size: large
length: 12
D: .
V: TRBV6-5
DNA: TGTGCCAGCAGTTACGTGGGAGGTGGCTACACCTTC
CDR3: CASSYVGGGYTF

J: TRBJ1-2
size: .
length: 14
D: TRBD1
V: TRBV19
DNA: TGTGCCAGTAGCCCGGACAGGGCTAACTATGGCTACACCTTC
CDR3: CASSPDRANYGYTF

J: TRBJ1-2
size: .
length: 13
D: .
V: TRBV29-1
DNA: TGCAGCGTCAACAGGGAGGAAGACTATGGCTACACCTTC
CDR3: CSVNREEDYGYTF